The clone carrying this T cell receptor beta chain was found many times. Its antigen is unknown. The source of the sample is a study of T cells after yellow fever vaccination. Turning to the study itself: Fractions with few cells were prepared using SMART-Seq v4 Ultra Low Input. Study-wide results and caveats: Although the secondary response was weaker, it peaked faster, at day 5 versus 15. Post-booster repertoires again held most primary-vaccination clones (about 95% CD4, roughly 88% CD8).

The CDR3 has 16 residues. Germline CDR1 reads MGHRA; CDR2 reads YSYEKL. V lost 0 bases to trimming and J lost 12 bases, with 21 bases between them. TCR cDNA, made by 5'RACE template switching, carried an added universal primer site and UMIs. From the 5' RACE reads, TCRdb called clonotypes with MiXCR, one entry per CDR3 protein. The sample has about 68,000 distinct CDR3 sequences; over 6.5% are singletons. The clonotype was recovered from a man younger than 30 who received the YFV17D yellow fever vaccine. The source material was CD8+ T cells sorted from PBMCs, sampled roughly 47 days after the first yellow fever vaccination. The chain uses TRBV4-1 and TRBJ2-1; D possibly matches TRBD1 or TRBD2 (5 bases each). The CDR3 DNA reads TGCGCCAGCAGCCAAGAAGAGGGGATATCAAGGGCGGGGCAGTTCTTC. Protein sequence: CASSQEEGISRAGQFF.